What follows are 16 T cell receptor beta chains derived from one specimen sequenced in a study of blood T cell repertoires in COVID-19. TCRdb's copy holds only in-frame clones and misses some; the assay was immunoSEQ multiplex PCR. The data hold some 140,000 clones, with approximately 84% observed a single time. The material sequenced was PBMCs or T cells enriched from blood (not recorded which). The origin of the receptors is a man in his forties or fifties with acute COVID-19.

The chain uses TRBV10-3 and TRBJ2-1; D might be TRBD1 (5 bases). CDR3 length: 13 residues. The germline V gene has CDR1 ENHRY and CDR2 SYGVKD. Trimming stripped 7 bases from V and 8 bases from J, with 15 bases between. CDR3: CAIKGSVGDEQFF. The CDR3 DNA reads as TGTGCCATCAAGGGGTCCGTGGGCGATGAGCAGTTCTTC.

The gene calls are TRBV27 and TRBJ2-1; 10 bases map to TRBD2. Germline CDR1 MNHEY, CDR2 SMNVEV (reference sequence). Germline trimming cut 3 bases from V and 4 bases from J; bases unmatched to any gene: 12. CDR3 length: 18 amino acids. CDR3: CASSFMADLAGVYNEQFF. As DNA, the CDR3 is TGTGCCAGCAGTTTTATGGCCGACCTAGCGGGGGTATACAATGAGCAGTTCTTC.

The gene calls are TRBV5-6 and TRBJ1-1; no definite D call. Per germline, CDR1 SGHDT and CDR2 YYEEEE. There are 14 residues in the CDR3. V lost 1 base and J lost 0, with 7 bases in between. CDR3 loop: CASSLLGLNTEAFF. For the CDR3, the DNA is TGTGCCAGCAGCTTGTTGGGCTTGAACACTGAAGCTTTCTTT.

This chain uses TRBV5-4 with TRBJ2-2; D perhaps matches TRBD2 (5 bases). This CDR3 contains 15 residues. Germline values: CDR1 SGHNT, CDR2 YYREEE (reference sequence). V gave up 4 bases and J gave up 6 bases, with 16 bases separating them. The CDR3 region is CASSPRSGISGELFF. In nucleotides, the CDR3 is TGTGCCAGCAGCCCCCGCTCGGGGATCTCCGGGGAGCTGTTTTTT.

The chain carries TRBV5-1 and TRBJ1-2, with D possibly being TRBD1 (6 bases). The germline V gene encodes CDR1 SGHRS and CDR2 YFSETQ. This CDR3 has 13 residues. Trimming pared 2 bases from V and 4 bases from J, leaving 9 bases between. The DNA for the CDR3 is TGCGCCAGCAGCTTCACAGGGCTCTATGGCTACACCTTC. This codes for CASSFTGLYGYTF. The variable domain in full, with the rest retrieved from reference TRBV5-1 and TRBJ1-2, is KAGVTQTPRYLIKTRGQQVTLSCSPISGHRSVSWYQQTPGQGLQFLFEYFSETQRNKGNFPGRFSGRQFSNSRSEMNVSTLELGDSALYLCASSFTGLYGYTFGSGTRLTVV.

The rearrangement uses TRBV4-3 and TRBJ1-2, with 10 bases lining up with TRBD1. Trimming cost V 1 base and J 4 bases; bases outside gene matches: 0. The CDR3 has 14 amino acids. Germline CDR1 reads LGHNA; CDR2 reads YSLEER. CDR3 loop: CASSQGDRGYGYTF. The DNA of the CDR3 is TGCGCCAGCAGCCAAGGGGACAGGGGCTATGGCTACACCTTC.

CDR3 sequence (DNA): TGTGCCAGCAGCGATTCTCCCGGGACAGGCTCCTACGAGCAGTACTTC. Translating gives CASSDSPGTGSYEQYF. V is TRBV28 and J is TRBJ2-7, with 8 bases lining up with TRBD1. V lost 6 bases, J lost 0 bases, and 10 bases stayed unmatched. The CDR3 runs to 16 residues. Germline V gene sequence: CDR1 MDHEN, CDR2 SYDVKM.

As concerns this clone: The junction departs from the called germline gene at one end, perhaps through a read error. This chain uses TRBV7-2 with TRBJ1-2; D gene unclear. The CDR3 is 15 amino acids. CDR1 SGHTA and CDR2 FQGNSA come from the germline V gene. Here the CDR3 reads CASSLALGVNYGYTF. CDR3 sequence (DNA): TGTGCCAGCAGCCTAGCCTTGGGAGTTAACTATGGCTACACCTTC. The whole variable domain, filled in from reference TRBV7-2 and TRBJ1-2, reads GAGVSQSPSNKVTEKGKDVELRCDPISGHTALYWYRQSLGQGLEFLIYFQGNSAPDKSGLPSDRFSAERTGGSVSTLTIQRTQQEDSAVYLCASSLALGVNYGYTFGSGTRLTVV.

Here the CDR3 reads CASSYPGRRGNQPQHF. In DNA form, the CDR3 reads TGTGCCAGCAGTTACCCGGGGAGACGTGGCAATCAGCCCCAGCATTTT. The rearrangement uses TRBV6-2 or TRBV6-3 and TRBJ1-5; D not resolved. The CDR3 loop spans 16 amino acids. Per germline, CDR1 MNHEY and CDR2 SVGEGT. Trimming stripped 2 bases from V and 2 bases from J, with 13 bases between.

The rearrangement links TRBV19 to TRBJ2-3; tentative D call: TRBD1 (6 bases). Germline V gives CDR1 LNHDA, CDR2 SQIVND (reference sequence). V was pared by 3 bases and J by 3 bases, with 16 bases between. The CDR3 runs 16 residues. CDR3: CASSIGGRGGTDTQYF. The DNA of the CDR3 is TGTGCCAGTAGTATCGGAGGCAGGGGTGGGACAGATACGCAGTATTTT.

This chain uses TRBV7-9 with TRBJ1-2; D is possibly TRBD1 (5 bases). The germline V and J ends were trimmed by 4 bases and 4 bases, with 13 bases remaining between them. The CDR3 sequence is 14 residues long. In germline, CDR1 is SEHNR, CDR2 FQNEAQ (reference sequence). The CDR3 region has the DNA TGTGCCAGCAGCTCTCCGGGGGAAGGCTATGGCTACACCTTC. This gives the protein CASSSPGEGYGYTF.

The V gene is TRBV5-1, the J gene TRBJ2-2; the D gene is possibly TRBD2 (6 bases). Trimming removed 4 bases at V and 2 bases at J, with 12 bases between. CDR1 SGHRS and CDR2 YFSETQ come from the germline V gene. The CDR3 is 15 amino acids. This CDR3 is CASSTDGGNTGELFF. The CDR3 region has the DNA TGCGCCAGCAGCACGGACGGGGGTAACACCGGGGAGCTGTTTTTT.

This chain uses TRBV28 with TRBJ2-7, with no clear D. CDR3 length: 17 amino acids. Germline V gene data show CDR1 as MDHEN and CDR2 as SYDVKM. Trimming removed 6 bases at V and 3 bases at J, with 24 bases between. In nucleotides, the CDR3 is TGTGCCAGCAGCCCTCCCGATGGAACCCCACGGGTCTACGAGCAGTACTTC. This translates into CASSPPDGTPRVYEQYF.

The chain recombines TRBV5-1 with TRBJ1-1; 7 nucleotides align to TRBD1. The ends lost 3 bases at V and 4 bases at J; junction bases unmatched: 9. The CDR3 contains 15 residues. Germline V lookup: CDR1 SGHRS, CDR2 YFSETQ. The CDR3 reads CASSWRDSPGTEAFF. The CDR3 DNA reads TGCGCCAGCAGCTGGAGGGACAGCCCAGGCACTGAAGCTTTCTTT.

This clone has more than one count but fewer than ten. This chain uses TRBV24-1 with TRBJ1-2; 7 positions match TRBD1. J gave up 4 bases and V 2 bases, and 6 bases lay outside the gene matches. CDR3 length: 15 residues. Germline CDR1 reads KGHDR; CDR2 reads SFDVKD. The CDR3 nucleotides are TGTGCCACCAGTGATTCCGGGACAGATGCCTATGGCTACACCTTC. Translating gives CATSDSGTDAYGYTF.

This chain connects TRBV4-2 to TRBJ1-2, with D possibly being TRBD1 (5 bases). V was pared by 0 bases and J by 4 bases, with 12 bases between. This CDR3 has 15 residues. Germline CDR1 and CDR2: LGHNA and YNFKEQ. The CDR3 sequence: CASSQDAGLVYGYTF. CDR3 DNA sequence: TGTGCCAGCAGCCAAGATGCAGGGTTGGTCTATGGCTACACCTTC.